The 10 T cell receptor beta chains below were found in one sample sequenced in a study of T cell responses to AZD1222 COVID-19 vaccine. Profiling relied on immunoSEQ multiplex PCR, and the TCRdb table lists in-frame clones only, not all of them. The sample holds about 79,000 clones, roughly nine tenths seen once. This specimen consisted of peripheral blood, obtained 28 days after the second AZD1222 dose. The source of these receptors is an adult who received the AZD1222 COVID-19 vaccine.

V gene TRBV6-6 combines with J gene TRBJ1-1; a weak D match, TRBD1 (5 bases). The germline CDR1 and CDR2 sequences are MNHNY and SVGAGI (reference sequence). Between the trimmed V and J ends, which lost 2 bases and 7 bases, there was a span of 11 bases. There are 13 residues in the CDR3. The CDR3: CASSYPQGGEAFF. In DNA, the CDR3 is TGTGCCAGCAGTTACCCCCAGGGCGGTGAAGCTTTCTTT.

The chain joins TRBV12-3 or TRBV12-4 to TRBJ1-2; 8 bases are shared with TRBD1. The CDR3 sequence is 13 residues long. The junction had 5 bases not matched to a gene; V was cut back by 3 bases and J by 8 bases. The CDR3 DNA reads as TGTGCCAGCAGTTTTGGGGACAGGTTAGGCTACACCTTC. This translates into CASSFGDRLGYTF.

The chain carries TRBV15 and TRBJ2-7; D not certain. V lost 1 base and J lost 3, with 7 bases in between. The CDR3 sequence is 13 residues long. Germline assignment: CDR1 LNHNV and CDR2 YYDKDF (reference sequence). The CDR3 region is CATSRGNRYEQYF. CDR3 DNA sequence: TGTGCCACCAGCAGAGGGAACCGCTACGAGCAGTACTTC.

The V gene is TRBV15, the J gene TRBJ1-6; 12 bases line up with TRBD1. Per the germline V gene, CDR1 is LNHNV and CDR2 is YYDKDF (reference sequence). The CDR3 extends over 16 amino acids. V lost 8 bases to trimming and J lost 8 bases; unmatched junction nucleotides: 10. The CDR3 DNA follows: TGTGCCACCTCCCGGGACAGGGGGCCGGTAGATTCACCCCTCCACTTT. Amino acid sequence: CATSRDRGPVDSPLHF.

The rearrangement uses TRBV28 and TRBJ2-2; 8 nucleotides agree with TRBD2. CDR3 length: 16 residues. The junction had 7 bases not matched to a gene; V was cut back by 5 bases and J by 2 bases. The germline V gene has CDR1 MDHEN and CDR2 SYDVKM. The CDR3 bases are TGTGCCAGCAGTCCACCGGGGGGGAGAAACACCGGGGAGCTGTTTTTT. This codes for CASSPPGGRNTGELFF. Complete variable domain (other parts from reference TRBV28 and TRBJ2-2): DVKVTQSSRYLVKRTGEKVFLECVQDMDHENMFWYRQDPGLGLRLIYFSYDVKMKEKGDIPEGYSVSREKKERFSLILESASTNQTSMYLCASSPPGGRNTGELFFGEGSRLTVL.

V gene TRBV9 combines with J gene TRBJ1-1, with D unresolved. CDR3 length: 13 amino acids. Germline V lookup: CDR1 SGDLS, CDR2 YYNGEE. V lost 0 bases and J 4 bases, leaving 7 bases between the germline ends. For the CDR3, the DNA is TGTGCCAGCAGCGTAGTTCCAGGCACTGAAGCTTTCTTT. Protein product: CASSVVPGTEAFF.

The chain carries TRBV29-1 and TRBJ2-1; TRBD2 might be the D (6 bases). Germline CDR1 reads SQVTM; CDR2 reads ANQGSEA. The CDR3 is 15 residues long. The V and J ends lost 3 bases and 0 bases respectively, with 12 bases between them. The CDR3 DNA follows: TGCAGCGTTGATGGTACCGGGAGCTCCTACAATGAGCAGTTCTTC. It translates to CSVDGTGSSYNEQFF.

J is TRBJ1-1 and V is TRBV7-2, with 7 bases that match TRBD1. V gave up 10 bases and J gave up 3 bases; unmatched junction bases: 11. The V gene's germline CDR1 is SGHTA and CDR2 FQGNSA. The CDR3 loop spans 14 amino acids. The CDR3 here is CATLEGTGDTEAFF. CDR3 nucleotide sequence: TGTGCCACCCTGGAGGGCACAGGGGACACTGAAGCTTTCTTT. Full variable domain (missing parts from reference TRBV7-2 and TRBJ1-1): GAGVSQSPSNKVTEKGKDVELRCDPISGHTALYWYRQSLGQGLEFLIYFQGNSAPDKSGLPSDRFSAERTGGSVSTLTIQRTQQEDSAVYLCATLEGTGDTEAFFGQGTRLTVV.

The V call is TRBV2, the J call TRBJ2-7; 12 bases agree with TRBD1. The CDR3 spans 14 residues. V shed 8 bases and J 7 bases; nucleotides not matched to a gene: 9. Per the germline V gene, CDR1 is SNHLY and CDR2 is FYNNEI. Here the CDR3 reads CASEQGQGAEEQYF. In DNA, the CDR3 is TGTGCCAGCGAACAGGGACAGGGGGCGGAGGAGCAGTACTTC.

The V call is TRBV6-1, the J call TRBJ1-4; D unresolved. The CDR3 contains 14 residues. V lost 2 bases and J 7 bases, leaving 11 bases between the germline ends. The V gene's germline CDR1 is MNHNS and CDR2 SASEGT. Written as DNA, the CDR3 is TGTGCCAGCAGTGAAAGGGCCGACTTTGAAAAACTGTTTTTT. Its protein is CASSERADFEKLFF.